Shown below are 25 T cell receptor beta chains from a single sample sequenced in a study of blood T cell repertoires in COVID-19. The assay was immunoSEQ multiplex PCR, and TCRdb's table has in-frame clones only and misses some. The profile shows tens of thousands of clones, 82% of them singletons. The material sequenced was peripheral blood. The receptors here all came from a human donor in a cohort sampled during active COVID-19.

The J gene is TRBJ2-5, the V gene TRBV19; 7 bases line up with TRBD2. This CDR3 spans 15 amino acids. Germline V gene data show CDR1 as LNHDA and CDR2 as SQIVND (reference sequence). In DNA form, the CDR3 reads TGTGCTGGGAGGGGAATTTTTAACTCTATGGAGACCCAGTACTTC. Translating it yields CAGRGIFNSMETQYF.

The chain uses TRBV7-2 and TRBJ1-4, with D possibly being TRBD1 (6 bases). Germline-derived CDR1 and CDR2 are SGHTA and FQGNSA. This CDR3 region has 17 residues. Trimming left V 1 base short and J 5 bases short, with 17 bases between. Here the CDR3 reads CASSLVGLGQPNEKLFF. As DNA, the CDR3 is TGTGCCAGCAGCTTAGTTGGTCTTGGACAGCCAAATGAAAAACTGTTTTTT.

The DNA of the CDR3 is TGCGGCTCCGGTCTAGACACAGATACGCAGTATTTT. Translated, it gives CGSGLDTDTQYF. V gene TRBV29-1 combines with J gene TRBJ2-3, with D hard to call. This CDR3 has 12 amino acids. Germline assignment: CDR1 SQVTM and CDR2 ANQGSEA.

The rearrangement links TRBV5-1 to TRBJ2-4; 9 bases agree with TRBD1. The CDR3 runs 17 residues. Unmatched junction bases numbered 12, after V lost 6 bases and J lost 2 bases. Looked up from germline, CDR1 is SGHRS and CDR2 is YFSETQ. The CDR3 loop reads CASTPGTGFLTKNIQYF. CDR3 coding DNA: TGCGCCAGCACCCCCGGGACAGGGTTCCTGACCAAAAACATTCAGTACTTC.

The CDR3 sequence: CASSLRRTGGVADTQYF. CDR3 in DNA: TGTGCCAGCAGCTTGCGTCGGACAGGGGGCGTTGCAGATACGCAGTATTTT. V and J are TRBV7-9 and TRBJ2-3; TRBD1 matches 11 bases. Germline V gene sequence: CDR1 SEHNR, CDR2 FQNEAQ (reference sequence). The CDR3 totals 17 residues. The V segment lost 3 bases and the J segment 4 bases; nucleotides outside the gene matches: 9.

This clone was detected once. The V and J genes are TRBV28 and TRBJ1-2, with 10 bases fitting TRBD1. Per the germline V gene, CDR1 is MDHEN and CDR2 is SYDVKM. V lost 8 bases, J lost 9 bases, and 9 bases stayed unmatched. The CDR3 length is 13 residues. The CDR3: CASGDRGSDSYTF. The CDR3 nucleotides read TGTGCCAGCGGGGACAGGGGTTCCGACAGCTACACCTTC.

The V gene is TRBV27, the J gene TRBJ1-5, with no clear D. CDR1 and CDR2 from the germline V gene are MNHEY and SMNVEV (reference sequence). The CDR3 loop spans 15 amino acids. Deletions cut 3 bases from V and 4 bases from J, with 13 bases between. The CDR3, as DNA: TGTGCCAGCAGTTTTGAAGGGAGACTAAATCAGCCCCAGCATTTT. Translating it yields CASSFEGRLNQPQHF.

The CDR3 nucleotides read TGTGCCAGTTGGTCCGGGAACTACTATGGCTACACCTTC. This codes for CASWSGNYYGYTF. The V gene is TRBV27, the J gene TRBJ1-2; D call uncertain. The CDR3 is 13 residues long. V gave up 9 bases and J gave up 3 bases, with 14 bases separating them. Germline loops: CDR1 MNHEY, CDR2 SMNVEV (reference sequence).

This chain links TRBV5-5 with TRBJ1-1; D is unresolved. The CDR3 totals 14 residues. Germline V CDR1 and CDR2: SGHKS, YYEKEE (reference sequence). With 5 bases removed from V and 1 base from J, the gap between germline ends came to 12 bases. This CDR3 is CASRLATSNTEAFF. CDR3 nucleotide sequence: TGTGCCAGCAGGCTTGCGACTTCGAACACTGAAGCTTTCTTT.

V is TRBV9 and J is TRBJ2-1; 8 bases fit TRBD1. V gave up 5 bases and J gave up 4 bases; unmatched junction bases: 11. The germline CDR1 and CDR2 sequences are SGDLS and YYNGEE. The CDR3 extends over 16 amino acids. CDR3 nucleotide sequence: TGTGCCAGCAGTTACAGGGGGGACAGAGGTTACAATGAGCAGTTCTTC. Its translation: CASSYRGDRGYNEQFF.

This chain links TRBV5-4 with TRBJ1-1, with a tentative D call TRBD1 (6 bases). V was cut by 4 bases and J by 6 bases, with 16 bases left in between. CDR1 is SGHNT, CDR2 YYREEE, per germline (reference sequence). The CDR3 runs 14 residues. The CDR3 nucleotides are TGTGCCAGCAGCCCCTCCGGGGGGGCTGCTGAAGCTTTCTTT. Encoded protein: CASSPSGGAAEAFF.

This chain uses TRBV30 with TRBJ1-1, with D hard to call. Germline V gives CDR1 GTSNPN, CDR2 SVGIG (reference sequence). The CDR3 covers 14 residues. Trimming removed 1 base at V and 0 bases at J, with 9 bases between. CDR3 residues: CAWSDPGLNTEAFF. The CDR3 DNA reads TGTGCCTGGAGTGACCCGGGATTGAACACTGAAGCTTTCTTT.

This clone has only one observation. The J gene is TRBJ1-2, the V gene TRBV5-1, with a weak D call TRBD1 (5 bases). Per the germline V gene, CDR1 is SGHRS and CDR2 is YFSETQ. This CDR3 is 13 amino acids long. The ends were cut back, 0 bases at V and 8 bases at J, with 11 bases in the middle. CDR3 nucleotides: TGCGCCAGCAGCTTGGAAGGCGGGACCGGCTACACCTTC. It specifies CASSLEGGTGYTF.

V and J are TRBV2 and TRBJ1-1; 11 bases align to TRBD1. The junction had 6 bases not matched to a gene; V was cut back by 5 bases and J by 4 bases. Germline V gene lookup returns CDR1 SNHLY and CDR2 FYNNEI. CDR3 size: 15 residues. CDR3 region: CASSLDRGRGTEAFF. CDR3 DNA: TGTGCCAGCAGTTTGGACAGGGGGCGCGGCACTGAAGCTTTCTTT.

V usage is TRBV28 and J usage is TRBJ1-4; possibly TRBD1 for D (6 bases). Trimming took off 4 bases at V and 7 bases at J, with 13 bases between the two ends. CDR3 length: 14 amino acids. Looked up from germline, CDR1 is MDHEN and CDR2 is SYDVKM. In DNA form, the CDR3 reads TGTGCCAGCAGTTCGCACAACAGGGCTGAAAAACTGTTTTTT. Protein: CASSSHNRAEKLFF.

The CDR3 loop reads CASTVWTGNEQFF. The CDR3 DNA reads as TGCGCCAGCACGGTATGGACAGGCAATGAGCAGTTCTTC. The chain employs TRBV5-1 and TRBJ2-1; 7 nucleotides line up with TRBD1. The CDR3 has 13 amino acids. V was pared by 6 bases and J by 6 bases, with 6 bases of the junction left unmatched. Germline V gene data show CDR1 as SGHRS and CDR2 as YFSETQ. The variable domain in full, with the rest retrieved from reference TRBV5-1 and TRBJ2-1, is KAGVTQTPRYLIKTRGQQVTLSCSPISGHRSVSWYQQTPGQGLQFLFEYFSETQRNKGNFPGRFSGRQFSNSRSEMNVSTLELGDSALYLCASTVWTGNEQFFGPGTRLTVL.

The J gene is TRBJ2-1, the V gene TRBV6-2 or TRBV6-3, with D perhaps matching TRBD1 (5 bases). This CDR3 has 11 residues. The V end was cut by 5 bases, the J end by 8 bases, with 7 bases between. Germline V gene lookup returns CDR1 MNHEY and CDR2 SVGEGT. The CDR3 bases are TGTGCCAGCAGTCGCAGGGATGAGCAGTTCTTC. This translates into CASSRRDEQFF.

V gene TRBV5-1 combines with J gene TRBJ2-1, with TRBD2 identical over 11 bases. CDR1 and CDR2 from the germline V gene are SGHRS and YFSETQ. The junction had 1 base not matched to a gene; V was cut back by 2 bases and J by 0 bases. The CDR3 loop spans 16 amino acids. CDR3: CASSFSGGGSYNEQFF. The CDR3 DNA reads as TGCGCCAGCAGCTTTAGCGGGGGGGGCTCCTACAATGAGCAGTTCTTC.

The J gene is TRBJ2-2, the V gene TRBV11-1; D is undetermined. This CDR3 has 15 residues. V lost 0 bases to trimming and J lost 1 base, with 6 bases between them. CDR1 SGHAT and CDR2 FQDESV come from the germline V gene (reference sequence). The CDR3 nucleotides read TGTGCCAGCAGCTTAGCGCGGTGGAACACCGGGGAGCTGTTTTTT. Amino acids: CASSLARWNTGELFF. The full variable domain, completed using reference TRBV11-1 and TRBJ2-2, is EAEVAQSPRYKITEKSQAVAFWCDPISGHATLYWYRQILGQGPELLVQFQDESVVDDSQLPKDRFSAERLKGVDSTLKIQPAELGDSAMYLCASSLARWNTGELFFGEGSRLTVL.

This clone was counted a few times. CDR3 DNA sequence: TGTGCCAGCTCACCCCCCGGGACAGGGGGAGTCAAACTGTTTTTT. Its protein is CASSPPGTGGVKLFF. V gene TRBV18 combines with J gene TRBJ1-4; 11 bases are shared with TRBD1. V lost 3 bases, J lost 11 bases, and 8 bases stayed unmatched. This CDR3 region has 15 residues. Germline V CDR1 and CDR2: KGHSH, LQKENI.

The J gene is TRBJ2-5, the V gene TRBV29-1; 7 nucleotides match TRBD2. The CDR3 totals 14 residues. The V gene's germline CDR1 is SQVTM and CDR2 ANQGSEA. Trimming cost V 6 bases and J 0 bases; bases outside gene matches: 7. CDR3 DNA: TGCAGCGTCTTGGGACTAACTAACCAAGAGACCCAGTACTTC. Its translation is CSVLGLTNQETQYF.

The chain links TRBV4-1 to TRBJ2-2; tentative D call: TRBD2 (6 bases). The CDR3 length is 17 residues. CDR1 is MGHRA and CDR2 is YSYEKL in the germline V gene. Trimming shortened V by 3 bases and J by 4 bases, and 18 bases separated the two germline ends. CDR3 nucleotides: TGCGCCAGCAGCCAGGGCTTGACGCGGGGAGGCACCGGGGAGCTGTTTTTT. Translation: CASSQGLTRGGTGELFF.

V and J are TRBV11-2 and TRBJ1-6; the D is unclear. The CDR3 runs 15 residues. V dropped 3 bases and J dropped 0 bases, with 6 bases sitting between them. Germline CDR1 is SGHAT and CDR2 is FQNNGV. The CDR3 is CASSFRSSYNSPLHF. CDR3 DNA sequence: TGTGCCAGCAGCTTTCGGAGCTCCTATAATTCACCCCTCCACTTT. Full variable domain (outside the CDR3, taken from reference TRBV11-2 and TRBJ1-6): EAGVAQSPRYKIIEKRQSVAFWCNPISGHATLYWYQQILGQGPKLLIQFQNNGVVDDSQLPKDRFSAERLKGVDSTLKIQPAKLEDSAVYLCASSFRSSYNSPLHFGNGTRLTVT.

The chain is built from TRBV5-1 and TRBJ2-1; 8 bases match TRBD2. The V gene's germline CDR1 is SGHRS and CDR2 YFSETQ. V lost 1 base, J lost 3 bases, and 3 bases stayed unmatched. There are 15 residues in the CDR3. CDR3 in DNA: TGCGCCAGCAGCTTGTGGGGGACTAGCTACAATGAGCAGTTCTTC. Translated: CASSLWGTSYNEQFF.

The chain is built from TRBV12-3 or TRBV12-4 and TRBJ1-1, with 7 bases fitting TRBD1. V was clipped by 5 bases and J by 8 bases; unmatched bases: 5. CDR3 size: 12 residues. The CDR3 is CASSTWDREAFF. The DNA of the CDR3 is TGTGCCAGCAGTACCTGGGACAGAGAAGCTTTCTTT.